This T cell receptor (beta chain) derives from a study of CD8 T cells in ankylosing spondylitis. Whole-study findings and limits: There was reportedly significant enrichment of clones that were disease-linked in matched ankylosing spondylitis synovial fluid. Peripheral blood held disease-linked clones only at relatively low frequency, and these were CD8+. Seemingly characteristic of ankylosing spondylitis blood was a TCR beta motif consisting of about 8 highly homologous variants.

The TCR beta libraries were generated through quantitative 5'-RACE incorporating molecular barcodes. TCRdb used MiXCR to reprocess the 5' RACE reads, holding one entry per CDR3 protein. The profile shows roughly 350,000 distinct CDR3 sequences, approximately 8.2% of them singletons. Trimming removed 1 base from V and 5 bases from J, with 13 bases in between. Germline CDR1 and CDR2: SGHDT and YYEEEE. The CDR3 runs 15 residues. This clonotype was seen a few times. Its cognate antigen is unknown. Source material: blood, either unsorted or a sorted T cell fraction (not recorded which). The V gene is TRBV5-6, the J gene TRBJ1-5; possible D gene TRBD1, 5 bases. The source is a male donor with ankylosing spondylitis. The CDR3 sequence is CASSLYNGGDQPQHF. In DNA form, the CDR3 reads TGTGCCAGCAGCTTGTATAATGGGGGGGATCAGCCCCAGCATTTT.